This T cell receptor beta chain was captured in a study of long-term antiretroviral therapy in people with HIV. Study-wide findings and caveats: Among HIV repertoires, CDR3 length ranges were narrower than those of controls.

The CDR3 consists of 16 residues. Trimming at V came to 2 bases and at J to 0 bases, leaving 4 bases not matched to a gene. Looked up from germline, CDR1 is MNHNS and CDR2 is SASEGT. With respect to this clone: Its cognate antigen is unknown.

Each contributor possessed a minimum of one pre-ART and a minimum of two post-ART PBMC samples. Survey-level resolution applied to immunoSEQ assay v3.0. Each sample aimed for about 35,000-50,000 sequenced T-cell genomes. Profiling relied on immunoSEQ multiplex PCR, and the TCRdb table lists in-frame clones only, not all of them. The repertoire holds tens of thousands of clones, with around 85% as singletons. Sample: unsorted PBMCs, taken approximately 4.8 years after starting antiretroviral therapy. The TCR was taken from a man in his forties with HIV. The V and J genes are TRBV6-1 and TRBJ1-3; 7 bases match TRBD1. CDR3 in amino acids: CASSERGQSSGNTIYF. Written as DNA, the CDR3 is TGTGCCAGCAGTGAAAGGGGACAGTCCTCTGGAAACACCATATATTTT.